These 21 T cell receptor beta chains originate from one sample sequenced in a study of response to subunit inactivated influenza vaccine. TCRdb redid the calling of the RT-PCR reads with MiXCR, one entry per CDR3 protein. The sample consists of 800,000 or so distinct CDR3 sequences, 20% to 25% of them appearing once. This material consisted of PBMCs from blood, taken roughly 5 days after vaccination. Source of these receptors: a man between 45 and 60 years old who received an inactivated influenza vaccine.

The chain joins TRBV20-1 to TRBJ2-5; D is possibly TRBD2 (5 bases). Germline V gene data show CDR1 as DFQATT and CDR2 as SNEGSKA (reference sequence). Trimming left V 0 bases short and J 3 bases short, with 11 bases between. The CDR3 sequence is 14 residues long. The CDR3 sequence is CSARDYAAEETQYF. In DNA form, the CDR3 reads TGCAGTGCTAGAGATTATGCAGCGGAAGAGACCCAGTACTTC.

In its sample, this clonotype was seen a few times. The chain couples TRBV13 to TRBJ2-5, with 11 bases that match TRBD2. The germline gives CDR1 PRHDT, CDR2 FYEKMQ (reference sequence). The CDR3 has 16 amino acids. After removal of 0 bases from V and 1 base from J, the junction contained 1 base not matched to a gene. DNA for the CDR3: TGTGCCAGCAGCTTAGGACTAGCGGGGGCCCAAGAGACCCAGTACTTC. This codes for CASSLGLAGAQETQYF.

The chain joins TRBV12-3 or TRBV12-4 to TRBJ1-5; no clear D. The CDR3 consists of 12 residues. Trimming cost V 3 bases and J 9 bases, with 9 bases left between them. CDR3 nucleotides: TGTGCCAGCAGTTTCTACGGTGTGCCCCAGCATTTT. It yields the protein CASSFYGVPQHF.

This clonotype showed up just once. It is likely a read error, because the conserved phenylalanine at the end of the CDR3 is missing. The chain carries TRBV7-2 and TRBJ1-1; D is unclear. Germline CDR1 and CDR2: SGHTA and FQGNSA. This CDR3 region has 14 residues. Trimming pared 3 bases from V and 4 bases from J, leaving 12 bases between. The CDR3 coding sequence is TGTGCCAGCAGCTTGGGATCGGCGGGCACTGAAGCTTTCATT. It specifies CASSLGSAGTEAFI.

The CDR3 spells CATSDSLGTGKETQYF. The CDR3 DNA sequence: TGTGCCACCAGTGATTCCCTCGGGACAGGGAAAGAGACCCAGTACTTC. This sequence joins TRBV24-1 and TRBJ2-5, with 9 nucleotides matching TRBD1. CDR1 and CDR2 (germline): KGHDR, SFDVKD. There are 16 residues in the CDR3. Trimming took 2 bases from V and 3 from J; bases not matched to a gene: 6.

The chain couples TRBV5-1 to TRBJ2-1, with TRBD2 identical over 13 bases. This CDR3 is built from 16 residues. The trim removed 1 base at V and 4 bases at J, leaving 2 bases unmatched. CDR1 and CDR2 from the germline V gene are SGHRS and YFSETQ. In DNA form, the CDR3 reads TGCGCCAGCAGCTTGACTAGCGGGGGGGGGTACAATGAGCAGTTCTTC. It yields the protein CASSLTSGGGYNEQFF.

This clonotype was found a few times. The chain links TRBV2 to TRBJ1-1; the match to TRBD1 covers 8 bases. The CDR3 sequence is 14 residues long. V trimming: 6 bases; J trimming: 5 bases; junction bases outside the gene matches: 8. CDR1 is SNHLY and CDR2 is FYNNEI in the germline V gene. The DNA for the CDR3 is TGTGCCAGCAGGGCTACAGGGGGACTGACTGAAGCTTTCTTT. This translates into CASRATGGLTEAFF. Combining the CDR3 with reference TRBV2 and TRBJ1-1 gives the whole variable domain EPEVTQTPSHQVTQMGQEVILRCVPISNHLYFYWYRQILGQKVEFLVSFYNNEISEKSEIFDDQFSVERPDGSNFTLKIRSTKLEDSAMYFCASRATGGLTEAFFGQGTRLTVV.

There are a few counts of this clonotype. The rearrangement uses TRBV6-2 or TRBV6-3 and TRBJ2-7; tentative D call: TRBD1 (6 bases). This CDR3 region has 15 residues. CDR1 is MNHEY, CDR2 SVGEGT, per germline. V was trimmed by 6 bases and J by 3 bases, leaving 18 bases between them. CDR3 coding DNA: TGTGCCAGCAGCTCCTACCCTACAGGGTTCTACGAGCAGTACTTC. It codes for CASSSYPTGFYEQYF.

This chain links TRBV29-1 with TRBJ2-3; weak D call: TRBD1 (5 bases). Trimming took off 0 bases at V and 0 bases at J, with 13 bases between the two ends. This CDR3 has 16 amino acids. Germline lookup yields CDR1 SQVTM and CDR2 ANQGSEA. CDR3 in amino acids: CSVEDKGRVSTDTQYF. The CDR3 region has the DNA TGCAGCGTTGAAGATAAGGGCAGGGTCAGCACAGATACGCAGTATTTT.

This clonotype was recorded a few times. CDR3: CAISESVADTQYF. DNA for the CDR3: TGTGCCATCAGTGAGTCGGTAGCAGATACGCAGTATTTT. The chain employs TRBV10-3 and TRBJ2-3; D gene ambiguous. Trimming took off 0 bases at V and 4 bases at J, with 5 bases between the two ends. The CDR3 runs to 13 residues. Germline V gene data show CDR1 as ENHRY and CDR2 as SYGVKD.

This chain uses TRBV6-1 with TRBJ2-6; D is uncertain. This CDR3 is built from 15 residues. V was cut by 5 bases and J by 4 bases, with 12 bases left in between. The V gene's germline CDR1 is MNHNS and CDR2 SASEGT. The CDR3, as DNA: TGTGCCAGCAGTAAGGCGCCTTTAGGGGCCAACGTCCTGACTTTC. Translating it yields CASSKAPLGANVLTF.

This clonotype has just a few counts. This rearrangement joins TRBV20-1 to TRBJ2-2; 9 nucleotides line up with TRBD2. Germline-derived CDR1 and CDR2 are DFQATT and SNEGSKA (reference sequence). This CDR3 is built from 16 residues. Unmatched junction bases numbered 3, after V lost 0 bases and J lost 1 base. The CDR3 DNA sequence: TGCAGTGCTAGAGATCGAGCGGGGGGGAACACCGGGGAGCTGTTTTTT. The encoded protein is CSARDRAGGNTGELFF.

There are many counts of this clonotype. This chain uses TRBV5-1 with TRBJ2-7; no clear D gene. CDR1 SGHRS and CDR2 YFSETQ come from the germline V gene. V was pared by 0 bases and J by 5 bases, with 6 bases between. The CDR3 consists of 12 residues. The CDR3 protein is CASSLEGNEQYF. The CDR3 bases are TGCGCCAGCAGCTTGGAAGGTAACGAGCAGTACTTC.

This chain uses TRBV7-9 with TRBJ2-1, with D uncertain. The length of the CDR3 is 14 residues. Per germline, CDR1 SEHNR and CDR2 FQNEAQ (reference sequence). Trimming left V 2 bases short and J 6 bases short, with 11 bases between. The CDR3 protein is CASSLNSRFNEQFF. The CDR3 bases are TGTGCCAGCAGCTTAAATAGCCGATTCAATGAGCAGTTCTTC.

The V gene is TRBV20-1, the J gene TRBJ2-5, with D hard to call. The ends were cut back, 4 bases at V and 5 bases at J, with 20 bases in the middle. The CDR3 has 15 residues. Germline values: CDR1 DFQATT, CDR2 SNEGSKA (reference sequence). The CDR3 loop is CSATPPQAPQETQYF. DNA for the CDR3: TGCAGTGCTACCCCACCCCAAGCCCCCCAGGAGACCCAGTACTTC.

The chain carries TRBV5-1 and TRBJ1-4; D is ambiguous. CDR1 and CDR2 (germline): SGHRS, YFSETQ. The V end lost 2 bases, the J end lost 0 bases, and 5 bases lay between the germline ends. This CDR3 region has 14 residues. In nucleotides, the CDR3 is TGCGCCAGCAGCTTACGGACAACTAATGAAAAACTGTTTTTT. It yields the protein CASSLRTTNEKLFF.

This clonotype has only a few counts. This chain connects TRBV5-1 to TRBJ2-7; 7 bases are a match to TRBD1. CDR1 is SGHRS, CDR2 YFSETQ, per germline. The V gene end was trimmed by 2 bases and the J gene end by 1 base; junction bases not matched to a gene: 9. The CDR3 runs to 16 residues. DNA of the CDR3: TGCGCCAGCAGCTTCCTCCCGGGACAGCCATCCTACGAGCAGTACTTC. The encoded protein is CASSFLPGQPSYEQYF.

This sequence joins TRBV7-3 and TRBJ2-2; 10 bases map to TRBD2. The CDR3 is 19 amino acids. After removal of 1 base from V and 0 bases from J, the junction contained 8 bases not matched to a gene. CDR1 SGHTA and CDR2 FQGTGA come from the germline V gene. The CDR3 bases are TGTGCCAGCAGCTTAATTCCGACTAGCGGGTATACGAACACCGGGGAGCTGTTTTTT. This gives the protein CASSLIPTSGYTNTGELFF. Full variable domain (missing parts from reference TRBV7-3 and TRBJ2-2): GAGVSQTPSNKVTEKGKYVELRCDPISGHTALYWYRQSLGQGPEFLIYFQGTGAADDSGLPNDRFFAVRPEGSVSTLKIQRTERGDSAVYLCASSLIPTSGYTNTGELFFGEGSRLTVL.

The gene calls are TRBV12-3 or TRBV12-4 and TRBJ1-1; D unresolved. Trimming took off 6 bases at V and 1 base at J, with 12 bases between the two ends. The CDR3 is made up of 14 amino acids. The CDR3: CASRMGTKNTEAFF. CDR3 nucleotides: TGTGCCAGCAGAATGGGCACAAAGAACACTGAAGCTTTCTTT.

The chain uses TRBV12-3 or TRBV12-4 and TRBJ2-5; 9 bases match TRBD2. CDR3 length equals 15 residues. Trimming removed 6 bases from V and 1 base from J; junction bases left unmatched: 6. The CDR3 sequence is CASRVAGAAQETQYF. CDR3 nucleotides: TGTGCCAGCAGGGTAGCGGGAGCGGCCCAAGAGACCCAGTACTTC.

The table lists this clonotype with a few counts. This sequence joins TRBV25-1 and TRBJ2-1; 8 bases match TRBD2. The CDR3 extends over 17 amino acids. Germline CDR1 reads MGHDK; CDR2 reads SYGVNS. The junction had 15 bases not matched to a gene; V was cut back by 4 bases and J by 7 bases. The CDR3 DNA is TGTGCCAGCAGTGCCGCTCTAGGGGCGGGAGGCTTAAATGAGCAGTTCTTC. This codes for CASSAALGAGGLNEQFF. The full variable domain, rest sourced from reference TRBV25-1 and TRBJ2-1, is EADIYQTPRYLVIGTGKKITLECSQTMGHDKMYWYQQDPGMELHLIHYSYGVNSTEKGDLSSESTVSRIRTEHFPLTLESARPSHTSQYLCASSAALGAGGLNEQFFGPGTRLTVL.